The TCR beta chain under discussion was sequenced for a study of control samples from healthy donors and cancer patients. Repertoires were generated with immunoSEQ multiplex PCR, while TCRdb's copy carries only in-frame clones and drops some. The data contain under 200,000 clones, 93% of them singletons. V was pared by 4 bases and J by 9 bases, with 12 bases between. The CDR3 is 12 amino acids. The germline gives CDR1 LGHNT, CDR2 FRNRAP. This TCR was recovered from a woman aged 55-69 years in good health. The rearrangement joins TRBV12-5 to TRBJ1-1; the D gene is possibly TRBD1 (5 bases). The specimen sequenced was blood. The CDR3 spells CASGSAGPKAFF. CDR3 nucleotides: TGTGCTAGTGGTTCGGCAGGGCCAAAAGCTTTCTTT.